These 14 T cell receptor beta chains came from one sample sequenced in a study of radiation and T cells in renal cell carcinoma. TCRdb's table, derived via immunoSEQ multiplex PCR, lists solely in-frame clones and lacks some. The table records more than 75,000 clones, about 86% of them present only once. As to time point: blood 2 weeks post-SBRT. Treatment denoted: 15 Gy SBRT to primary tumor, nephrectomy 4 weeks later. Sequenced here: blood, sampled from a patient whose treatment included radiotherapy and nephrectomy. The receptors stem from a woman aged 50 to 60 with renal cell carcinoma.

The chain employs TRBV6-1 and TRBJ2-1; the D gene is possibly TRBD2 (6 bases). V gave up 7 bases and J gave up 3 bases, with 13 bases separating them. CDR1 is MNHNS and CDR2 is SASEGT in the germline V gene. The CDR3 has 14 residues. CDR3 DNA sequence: TGTGCCAGCACCGGAGGGGCCAACTACAATGAGCAGTTCTTC. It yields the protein CASTGGANYNEQFF.

Written as DNA, the CDR3 is TGTGCCAGCAGCTCCCTTATGATGAGAGCCGAAAAACTGTTTTTT. Its translation is CASSSLMMRAEKLFF. The chain has TRBV7-2 and TRBJ1-4; the D is unclear. V lost 4 bases and J 8 bases, leaving 17 bases between the germline ends. CDR1 and CDR2 (germline): SGHTA, FQGNSA. The CDR3 is 15 amino acids.

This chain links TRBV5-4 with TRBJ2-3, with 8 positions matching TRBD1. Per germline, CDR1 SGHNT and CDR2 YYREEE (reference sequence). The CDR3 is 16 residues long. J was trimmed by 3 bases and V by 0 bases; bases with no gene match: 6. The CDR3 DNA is TGTGCCAGCAGCTTGGGCCAGGGGGCGCGGACAGATACGCAGTATTTT. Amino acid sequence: CASSLGQGARTDTQYF.

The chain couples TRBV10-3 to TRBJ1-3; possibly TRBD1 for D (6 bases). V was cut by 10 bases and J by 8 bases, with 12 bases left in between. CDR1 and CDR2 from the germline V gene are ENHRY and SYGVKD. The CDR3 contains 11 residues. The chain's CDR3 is CATSKGDTIYF. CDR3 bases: TGTGCCACGTCGAAGGGGGACACCATATATTTT.

Written as DNA, the CDR3 is TGTGCCAGCAGTCGGCAGGGGTTAGATTCACCCCTCCACTTT. Encoded protein: CASSRQGLDSPLHF. The V call is TRBV6-1, the J call TRBJ1-6; maybe TRBD1 (6 bases). The germline V and J ends were trimmed by 5 bases and 8 bases, with 13 bases remaining between them. Germline assignment: CDR1 MNHNS and CDR2 SASEGT. This CDR3 spans 14 amino acids.

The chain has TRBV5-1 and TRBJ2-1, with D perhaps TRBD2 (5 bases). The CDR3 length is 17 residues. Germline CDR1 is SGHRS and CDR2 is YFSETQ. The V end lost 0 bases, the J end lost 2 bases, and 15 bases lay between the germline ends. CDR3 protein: CASSLGGLAAPYNEQFF. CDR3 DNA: TGCGCCAGCAGCTTGGGAGGGCTAGCCGCTCCCTACAATGAGCAGTTCTTC.

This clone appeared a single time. CDR3 sequence reads: CASSPESGSTGELFF. CDR3 DNA: TGTGCCAGCAGCCCCGAGTCGGGGAGTACCGGGGAGCTGTTTTTT. This chain links TRBV5-6 with TRBJ2-2; TRBD2 is a possible D gene (5 bases). Per the germline V gene, CDR1 is SGHDT and CDR2 is YYEEEE. V lost 4 bases and J lost 5, with 15 bases in between. The CDR3 length is 15 residues.

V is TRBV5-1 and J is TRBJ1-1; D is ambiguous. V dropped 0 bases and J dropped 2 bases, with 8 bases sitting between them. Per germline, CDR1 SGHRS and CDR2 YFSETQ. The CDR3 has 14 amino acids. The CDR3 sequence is CASSLAQQNTEAFF. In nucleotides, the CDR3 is TGCGCCAGCAGCTTGGCCCAACAAAACACTGAAGCTTTCTTT.

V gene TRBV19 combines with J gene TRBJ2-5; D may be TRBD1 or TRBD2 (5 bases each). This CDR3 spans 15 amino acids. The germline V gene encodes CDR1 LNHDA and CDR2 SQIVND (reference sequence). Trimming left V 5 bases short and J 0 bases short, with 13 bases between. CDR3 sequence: CASSARDLHQETQYF. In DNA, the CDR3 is TGTGCCAGTAGTGCCAGGGACCTTCACCAAGAGACCCAGTACTTC.

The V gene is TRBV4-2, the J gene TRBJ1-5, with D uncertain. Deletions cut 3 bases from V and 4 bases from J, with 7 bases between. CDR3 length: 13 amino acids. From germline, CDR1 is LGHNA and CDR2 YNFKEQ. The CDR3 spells CASSHDPNQPQHF. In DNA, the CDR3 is TGTGCCAGCAGCCACGACCCTAATCAGCCCCAGCATTTT.

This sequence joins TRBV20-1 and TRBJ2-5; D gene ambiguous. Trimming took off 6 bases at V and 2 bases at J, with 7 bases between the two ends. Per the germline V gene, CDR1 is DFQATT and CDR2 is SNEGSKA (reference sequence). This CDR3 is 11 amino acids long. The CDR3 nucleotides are TGCAGTGCAGTGGGGCAAGAGACCCAGTACTTC. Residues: CSAVGQETQYF.

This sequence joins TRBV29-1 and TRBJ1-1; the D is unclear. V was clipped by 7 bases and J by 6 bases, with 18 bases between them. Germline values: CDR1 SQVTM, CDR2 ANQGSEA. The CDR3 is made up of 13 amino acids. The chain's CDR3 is CSATGHLGPEAFF. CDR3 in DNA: TGCAGCGCAACCGGCCACCTGGGCCCTGAAGCTTTCTTT.

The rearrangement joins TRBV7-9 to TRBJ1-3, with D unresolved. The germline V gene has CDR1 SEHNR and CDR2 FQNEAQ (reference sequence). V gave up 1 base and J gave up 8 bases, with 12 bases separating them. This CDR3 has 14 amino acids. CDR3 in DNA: TGTGCCAGCAGCTTAGAAGTCCGCGGGGACACCATATATTTT. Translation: CASSLEVRGDTIYF.

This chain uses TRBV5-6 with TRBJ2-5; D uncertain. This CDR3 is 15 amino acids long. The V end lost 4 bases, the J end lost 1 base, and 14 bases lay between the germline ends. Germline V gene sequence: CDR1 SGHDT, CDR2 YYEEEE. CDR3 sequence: CASSEIQYAQETQYF. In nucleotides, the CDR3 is TGTGCCAGCAGCGAAATACAGTACGCCCAAGAGACCCAGTACTTC.